A single sample is the source of the 4 T cell receptor beta chains below, sequenced in a study of cytomegalovirus exposure and HLA in healthy donors (dated by TCRdb to the late 2010s). Library prep was done by the immunoSEQ multiplex PCR assay. This immuneACCESS table, as held by TCRdb, lists in-frame sequences with V and J called but not all clones. Of the missing ones, under half trace to an unresolved V gene in checked studies; the others have no known cause. The sample table holds approximately 130,000 clones, of which around 90% were seen once. 1.5% to 2% of the sample lies in the top ten. Sequencing input: PBMCs. These receptors were taken from a woman aged 18-29 years in good health and CMV-seronegative.

The chain recombines TRBV7-9 with TRBJ1-1; 7 bases line up with TRBD1. V was pared by 4 bases and J by 4 bases, with 3 bases of the junction left unmatched. Germline CDR1 reads SEHNR; CDR2 reads FQNEAQ (reference sequence). This CDR3 comprises 13 residues. CDR3 region: CASSSAGGTEAFF. CDR3 DNA: TGTGCCAGCAGCTCGGCAGGGGGCACTGAAGCTTTCTTT.

CDR3 in DNA: TGTGCCAGCAGCCCTACTAGCACTTCCTACGAGCAGTACTTC. The encoded protein is CASSPTSTSYEQYF. The rearrangement joins TRBV14 to TRBJ2-7; weak D call: TRBD2 (6 bases). The CDR3 sequence is 14 residues long. Trimming removed 4 bases from V and 1 base from J, with 11 bases in between. Per the germline V gene, CDR1 is SGHDN and CDR2 is FVKESK.

This clone was found once. The rearrangement uses TRBV6-5 and TRBJ2-1; no clear D. Per the germline V gene, CDR1 is MNHEY and CDR2 is SVGAGI. CDR3 length equals 13 residues. The V end was cut by 0 bases, the J end by 5 bases, with 5 bases between. CDR3 sequence: CASSYSRDNEQFF. CDR3 DNA sequence: TGTGCCAGCAGTTACTCGAGAGACAATGAGCAGTTCTTC.

CDR3 in DNA: TGCGCCAGCAGCTTGCTCCCCCCCCCTGGCTCCACAGATACGCAGTATTTT. Its translation: CASSLLPPPGSTDTQYF. The genes are TRBV5-1 and TRBJ2-3; no firm D call. CDR1 and CDR2 (germline): SGHRS, YFSETQ. CDR3 size: 17 residues. The V gene lost 1 base and the J gene lost 2 bases, with 17 bases spanning the gap.